This entry is about one T cell receptor (beta chain). Only in-frame clones appear in the TCRdb table, and some are missing; sequencing was by immunoSEQ multiplex PCR. Of over 90,000 clones listed, 90% are singletons. Germline V gene data show CDR1 as SQVTM and CDR2 as ANQGSEA. V gave up 4 bases and J gave up 9 bases, with 13 bases separating them. This CDR3 is built from 12 residues. This sample is drawn from a study of OX40 agonist ivuxolimab in advanced cancers. Across the study: The treatment was a fully human IgG2 OX40 agonist, ivuxolimab.

The J gene is TRBJ1-5, the V gene TRBV29-1; D uncertain. The receptor's source is an adult with an advanced solid tumor such as melanoma, head and neck, liver or kidney cancer. The sequencing here drew on CD4+ or CD8+ T cells sorted from blood, taken in a trial of the OX40 agonist ivuxolimab. The DNA of the CDR3 is TGCAGCGTTGGTCCGAGCCTGGGGCCCCAGCATTTT. Translating gives CSVGPSLGPQHF. The full variable domain, completed using reference TRBV29-1 and TRBJ1-5, is SAVISQKPSRDICQRGTSLTIQCQVDSQVTMMFWYRQQPGQSLTLIATANQGSEATYESGFVIDKFPISRPNLTFSTLTVSNMSPEDSSIYLCSVGPSLGPQHFGDGTRLSIL.